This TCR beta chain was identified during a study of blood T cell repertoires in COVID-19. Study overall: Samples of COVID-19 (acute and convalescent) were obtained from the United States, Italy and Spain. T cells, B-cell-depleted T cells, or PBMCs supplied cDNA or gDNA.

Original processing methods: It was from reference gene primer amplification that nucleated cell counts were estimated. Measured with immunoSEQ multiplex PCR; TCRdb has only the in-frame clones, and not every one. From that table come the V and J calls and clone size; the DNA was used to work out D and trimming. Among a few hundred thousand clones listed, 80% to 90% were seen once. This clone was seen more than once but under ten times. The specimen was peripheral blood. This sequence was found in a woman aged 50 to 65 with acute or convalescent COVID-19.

This chain's CDR3 is CASRRGLYEQYF. The CDR3 DNA sequence: TGTGCCAGCAGGCGGGGACTTTACGAGCAGTACTTC. The V call is TRBV4-2, the J call TRBJ2-7; D is possibly TRBD2 (6 bases). Trimming removed 6 bases from V and 4 bases from J, with 10 bases in between. The CDR3 consists of 12 residues. Germline assignment: CDR1 LGHNA and CDR2 YNFKEQ.